Following are 2 T cell receptor beta chains from one sample sequenced in a study of shared clonotypes between healthy human individuals. Data came from immunoSEQ multiplex PCR; TCRdb stores just in-frame clones and leaves some out. The table lists 2,500,000 or so clones, 85% to 95% of them singletons, with roughly 0.34% in the top ten. The sequencing input was naive CD4+ T cells from PBMCs. The subset denotes: CD45RA+ positively selected. Every receptor here comes from a man aged 18-30 years in good health. Some clones in this sample may be carry-over from other donors' samples.

The J gene is TRBJ1-2, the V gene TRBV4-3; 10 bases line up with TRBD1. The V segment lost 3 bases and the J segment 2 bases; nucleotides outside the gene matches: 3. From germline, CDR1 is LGHNA and CDR2 YSLEER. CDR3 length equals 15 residues. CDR3 DNA: TGCGCCAGCAGCCAGGGGACAGGGGCCAACTATGGCTACACCTTC. Amino acids: CASSQGTGANYGYTF.

On this clone itself: This specimen includes other DNA sequences encoding the same CDR3. This rearrangement joins TRBV7-3 to TRBJ2-5; 9 positions match TRBD1. Germline V gives CDR1 SGHTA, CDR2 FQGTGA. The CDR3 covers 13 residues. The J segment lost 5 bases and the V segment lost 4 bases, leaving 2 bases of the junction unmatched. The DNA for the CDR3 is TGTGCCAGCAGCTCTGGACAGGGGGAGACCCAGTACTTC. It translates to CASSSGQGETQYF. Filled out from reference TRBV7-3 and TRBJ2-5, the complete variable domain reads GAGVSQTPSNKVTEKGKYVELRCDPISGHTALYWYRQSLGQGPEFLIYFQGTGAADDSGLPNDRFFAVRPEGSVSTLKIQRTERGDSAVYLCASSSGQGETQYFGPGTRLLVL.